This passage covers 3 T cell receptor beta chains from one sample sequenced in a study of T cells in Graves' hyperthyroidism and ophthalmopathy. Amplification of TCR beta CDR3 regions was performed using RNA transcripts as template. When the TCR CDR3 underwent first-round RT-PCR, the HTBI primer set was used. A single record per CDR3 protein comes from TCRdb applying MiXCR to the multiplex PCR reads. The sample comprises hundreds of thousands of distinct CDR3 sequences, about 17% of which are singletons, and approximately 16% rests with the top ten. The sequenced material came from blood. The receptors come from a woman aged 45-65 years with Graves' hyperthyroidism that later progressed to Graves' ophthalmopathy.

This clonotype has a count of ten or more. The V gene is TRBV6-1, the J gene TRBJ2-1; 10 bases map to TRBD2. With V trimmed by 8 bases and J by 4 bases, 5 bases remained unmatched. Germline assignment: CDR1 MNHNS and CDR2 SASEGT. This CDR3 is 14 amino acids long. For the CDR3, the DNA is TGTGCCAGCTCAACTAGCGGGGCTTACAATGAGCAGTTCTTC. This encodes CASSTSGAYNEQFF.

The rearrangement joins TRBV6-1 to TRBJ1-1; 7 bases fit TRBD1. Per the germline V gene, CDR1 is MNHNS and CDR2 is SASEGT. The CDR3 contains 14 residues. Trimming took 6 bases from V and 5 from J; bases not matched to a gene: 9. The CDR3 protein is CASRRLSGGTEAFF. In nucleotides, the CDR3 is TGTGCCAGCAGGCGCCTGTCAGGGGGAACTGAAGCTTTCTTT.

In this sample, this clonotype turned up many times. J is TRBJ1-5 and V is TRBV12-3 or TRBV12-4; D uncertain. V was cut by 1 base and J by 7 bases, with 8 bases left in between. The CDR3 totals 13 residues. The CDR3 nucleotides read TGTGCCAGCAGTTTAGAAACGAGGCAGCCCCAGCATTTT. This gives the protein CASSLETRQPQHF.